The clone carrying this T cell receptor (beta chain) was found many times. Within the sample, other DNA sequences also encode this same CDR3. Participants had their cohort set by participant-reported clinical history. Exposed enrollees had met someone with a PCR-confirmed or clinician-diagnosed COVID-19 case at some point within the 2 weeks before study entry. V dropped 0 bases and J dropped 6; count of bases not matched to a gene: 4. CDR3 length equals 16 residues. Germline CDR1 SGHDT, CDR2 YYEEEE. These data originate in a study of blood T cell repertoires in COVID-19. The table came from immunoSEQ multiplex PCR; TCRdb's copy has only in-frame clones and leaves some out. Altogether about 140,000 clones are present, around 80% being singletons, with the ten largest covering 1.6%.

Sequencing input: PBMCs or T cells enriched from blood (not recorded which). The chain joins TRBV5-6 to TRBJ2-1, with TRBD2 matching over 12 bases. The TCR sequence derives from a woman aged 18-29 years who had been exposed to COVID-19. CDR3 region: CASSLGLAGVSNEQFF. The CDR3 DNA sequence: TGTGCCAGCAGCTTGGGACTAGCGGGAGTCTCCAATGAGCAGTTCTTC.